The clone carrying this T cell receptor beta chain was seen only a few times. Its antigen is currently unknown. The CDR3 extends 3 residues past the end of the read, so its final part is completed from the germline J gene. The method was immunoSEQ multiplex PCR; TCRdb's version includes in-frame clones alone and lacks a portion of them. The table lists some 34,000 clones, no singletons, with under 8.5% in the top ten. Reduced serum IgG, IgA and/or IgM plus specific antibody deficiency defined CVID. This CDR3 has 15 residues. Trimming removed 2 bases from V and 0 bases from J, with 11 bases in between. CDR1 SGHTA and CDR2 FQGTGA come from the germline V gene. This sample stems from a study of T cell clonality in common variable immunodeficiency. Study results and limitations: Fewer deletions and N-nucleotide insertions were reportedly seen in common variable immunodeficiency TCR beta sequences.

The source of this sequence is a human donor with common variable immunodeficiency. The gene calls are TRBV7-3 and TRBJ2-7; possible D gene TRBD2, 6 bases. What was sequenced was peripheral blood mononuclear cells. The CDR3 here is CASSLEGGISYEQYF. The DNA read from the CDR3 is TGTGCCAGCAGCTTAGAGGGCGGGATCTCCTACGAG.